The 3 T cell receptor beta chains below were found in one sample sequenced in a study of spatial heterogeneity in lung cancer. Study observations and caveats: It was found that expanded intratumoral alpha and beta TCR counts tracked tumor mutation counts.

Their target antigens are unknown. TCRdb re-derived calls from the 5' RACE reads in MiXCR, one entry per CDR3 protein. The data hold 15,000 or so distinct CDR3 sequences, with around 4.7% observed a single time. The time point is: sample taken at primary tumor resection. The sample in question was lung tumor tissue, obtained at surgery. These receptor sequences come from a female donor with early-stage non-small cell lung cancer.

The table lists this clonotype with a few counts. Little can be read into the size of this beta chain, an off-target read in a library designed for alpha chains. The chain links TRBV12-3 or TRBV12-4 to TRBJ1-1; D unresolved. CDR3 length: 13 residues. V was shortened by 6 bases and J by 7 bases, with 15 bases between the two germline ends. Here the CDR3 reads CASRPKTGLEAFF. CDR3 sequence (DNA): TGTGCCAGCAGGCCTAAGACTGGACTTGAAGCTTTCTTT.

This clonotype is judged medium-sized. In a library made to pick up alpha chains, this beta chain is a stray read with a size that means little. J is TRBJ1-2 and V is TRBV9; 7 bases fit TRBD1. CDR1 and CDR2 from the germline V gene are SGDLS and YYNGEE. The CDR3 is made up of 15 amino acids. V shed 4 bases, J shed 8 bases, and the junction held 14 bases outside the gene matches. The CDR3 region has the DNA TGTGCCAGCAGCTCCGGGACAGTGACCATTGGGGGCTACACCTTC. It specifies CASSSGTVTIGGYTF.

This clonotype was counted many times. Within a library made for alpha chains, this beta chain is off target, and its count is uninformative. The rearrangement joins TRBV12-3 or TRBV12-4 to TRBJ1-1; 7 nucleotides line up with TRBD1. Trimming took 7 bases from V and 2 from J; bases not matched to a gene: 4. This CDR3 spans 13 amino acids. For the CDR3, the DNA is TGTGCCAGCATTGACAGGGTTAACACTGAAGCTTTCTTT. Its translation: CASIDRVNTEAFF.